A selection of T cell receptor beta chains follows, all from one sample in a study of T cell repertoires in ileal Crohn's disease. The assay was immunoSEQ multiplex PCR, and TCRdb's table has in-frame clones only and misses some. The table lists about 3,800 clones, about 86% of them singletons. The sample was ileal tissue. Source of these receptors: an adult with Crohn's disease. Each CDR3 is given with its conserved first and last residue. D genes are given only for firm matches. Expanded clones get a size class; other rows say once, few or many, or leave the size out.

J gene: TRBJ2-1; V gene: TRBV5-1; clone size: once; D gene: NA; CDR3 DNA: TGCGCCAGCAGCTTGGAGGGGGATGAGCAGTTCTTC; CDR3 protein: CASSLEGDEQFF
J gene: TRBJ2-1; V gene: TRBV9; clone size: NA; D gene: TRBD2; CDR3 DNA: TGTGCCAGCAGCGTAGGAGGGCGGGGGTACAATGAGCAGTTCTTC; CDR3 protein: CASSVGGRGYNEQFF
J gene: TRBJ1-1; V gene: TRBV4-1; clone size: NA; D gene: TRBD1; CDR3 DNA: TGCGCCAGCAGCCAATCGGACAGGCGAGAAGCTTTCTTT; CDR3 protein: CASSQSDRREAFF
J gene: TRBJ2-1; V gene: TRBV7-9; clone size: NA; D gene: TRBD1; CDR3 DNA: TGTGCCAGCAGCTACGCCCAGGGGGTAGGGGAGCAGTTCTTC; CDR3 protein: CASSYAQGVGEQFF
J gene: TRBJ1-2; V gene: TRBV18; clone size: NA; D gene: NA; CDR3 DNA: TGTGCCAGCTCACCAGGACAGACCTATGGCTACACCTTC; CDR3 protein: CASSPGQTYGYTF
J gene: TRBJ2-1; V gene: TRBV11-3; clone size: NA; D gene: TRBD1; CDR3 DNA: TGTGCCAGCAGCCACCGGGGACAGGGGTACAATGAGCAGTTCTTC; CDR3 protein: CASSHRGQGYNEQFF
J gene: TRBJ1-4; V gene: TRBV11-2; clone size: NA; D gene: NA; CDR3 DNA: TGTGCCAGCAGCCTCTCAACTAATGAAAAACTGTTTTTT; CDR3 protein: CASSLSTNEKLFF
J gene: TRBJ2-1; V gene: TRBV5-1; clone size: NA; D gene: TRBD2; CDR3 DNA: TGCGCCAGCAGCGGAACTAGCGGGGGGGCTAATGAGCAGTTCTTC; CDR3 protein: CASSGTSGGANEQFF
J gene: TRBJ1-1; V gene: TRBV5-6; clone size: NA; D gene: NA; CDR3 DNA: TGTGCCAGCAGCCCGCCGCGGGTGAACACTGAAGCTTTCTTT; CDR3 protein: CASSPPRVNTEAFF
J gene: TRBJ1-1; V gene: TRBV21-1; clone size: NA; D gene: NA; CDR3 DNA: TGTGCCAGCAGCACCTCGCTAGTGCAGCTAAACACTGAAGCTTTCTTT; CDR3 protein: CASSTSLVQLNTEAFF
J gene: TRBJ2-3; V gene: TRBV13; clone size: NA; D gene: NA; CDR3 DNA: TGTGCCAGCAGCTTAGGAGACACAGATACGCCGTATTTT; CDR3 protein: CASSLGDTDTPYF
J gene: TRBJ1-2; V gene: TRBV5-1; clone size: NA; D gene: NA; CDR3 DNA: TGCGCCAGCAGCTTAGGAGGGCCTAACTATGGCTACACCTTC; CDR3 protein: CASSLGGPNYGYTF